A selection of T cell receptor beta chains follows, all from one sample in a study of identifying expanded T cells in peripheral blood. Clones were sequenced by immunoSEQ multiplex PCR, and TCRdb holds only the in-frame ones, with some missing. The sample lists roughly 86,000 clones; about 88% were seen once. The specimen sequenced was blood. These TCRs come from a person aged 18-70 years in good health. Each CDR3 is given with its conserved first and last residue. Fields, in order: D gene, CDR3 length, J gene, clone size, V gene, CDR3 protein, CDR3 DNA. D genes are given only for firm matches. The size entry is marked missing in some rows and otherwise reads once, few, many or a size class.

.	17	TRBJ2-1	.	TRBV4-3	CASSQEVRGASYNEQFF	TGCGCCAGCAGCCAAGAAGTAAGGGGCGCTTCCTACAATGAGCAGTTCTTC
.	15	TRBJ1-2	.	TRBV15	CATSRDSGGGYGYTF	TGTGCCACCAGCAGAGACTCCGGGGGGGGCTATGGCTACACCTTC
.	14	TRBJ1-1	.	TRBV6-5	CASSFTQASTEAFF	TGTGCCAGCAGCTTTACACAGGCGAGCACTGAAGCTTTCTTT
TRBD1	14	TRBJ2-7	.	TRBV7-2	CASSLGDRVYEQYF	TGTGCCAGCAGCTTAGGGGACAGAGTCTACGAGCAGTACTTC
.	15	TRBJ1-4	.	TRBV10-3	CAISGGVATNEKLFF	TGTGCCATCAGTGGAGGGGTGGCAACTAATGAAAAACTGTTTTTT
.	13	TRBJ2-7	.	TRBV27	CASAQGLNYEQYF	TGTGCCAGCGCCCAGGGCCTAAACTACGAGCAGTACTTC
.	16	TRBJ1-2	.	TRBV11-1	CASSSGTRAGGGGYTF	TGTGCCAGCAGCTCAGGAACCCGCGCCGGAGGCGGTGGCTACACCTTC
TRBD2	15	TRBJ2-1	.	TRBV27	CASRALAVSYNEQFF	TGTGCCAGCAGGGCCCTAGCGGTCTCCTACAATGAGCAGTTCTTC
TRBD2	15	TRBJ2-1	.	TRBV11-3	CASSRDGAGGPGLFF	TGTGCCAGCAGTCGAGACGGCGCGGGGGGGCCGGGGTTGTTCTTC
.	14	TRBJ1-2	.	TRBV6-6	CASSSRTANYGYTF	TGTGCCAGCAGTTCTCGGACAGCTAACTATGGCTACACCTTC
TRBD1	15	TRBJ2-3	.	TRBV5-1	CASSTTGLGSDTQYF	TGCGCCAGCAGCACGACAGGGTTAGGCTCAGATACGCAGTATTTT
.	12	TRBJ2-1	.	TRBV10-3	CAISGGGREQFF	TGTGCCATCAGTGGTGGGGGGCGAGAGCAGTTCTTC
.	13	TRBJ1-5	.	TRBV7-9	CASSLVRDQPQHF	TGTGCCAGCAGCTTAGTAAGGGATCAGCCCCAGCATTTT
.	14	TRBJ2-7	.	TRBV7-9	CASSLDQEPGEQYF	TGTGCCAGCAGCTTAGATCAGGAACCTGGCGAGCAGTACTTC
.	17	TRBJ2-7	.	TRBV7-3	CASSPTSGLGYSYEQYF	TGTGCCAGCAGCCCAACCTCGGGCCTCGGATACTCCTACGAGCAGTACTTC
.	13	TRBJ2-7	.	TRBV7-9	CASSFSETYEQYF	TGTGCCAGCAGCTTCAGCGAGACCTACGAGCAGTACTTC
.	12	TRBJ1-6	.	TRBV15	CATSRGNSPLHF	TGTGCCACCAGCAGAGGAAATTCACCCCTCCACTTT
.	14	TRBJ2-2	.	TRBV30	CAWSRGRNIGELFF	TGTGCCTGGAGTCGGGGCCGAAACATCGGGGAGCTGTTTTTT
TRBD1	18	TRBJ2-1	.	TRBV2	CASSEALIQGVILNEQFF	TGTGCCAGCAGTGAAGCGCTTATCCAGGGGGTGATTCTCAATGAGCAGTTCTTC
.	15	TRBJ2-5	.	TRBV11-2	CASSLVRGREETQYF	TGTGCCAGCAGCTTAGTCAGGGGTAGGGAGGAGACCCAGTACTTC
.	13	TRBJ1-1	.	TRBV7-9	CASSLSGRVEAFF	TGTGCCAGCAGCTTAAGCGGACGGGTAGAAGCTTTCTTT
.	14	TRBJ2-5	.	TRBV18	CASSPRLSEETQYF	TGTGCCAGCTCACCCAGGTTATCAGAAGAGACCCAGTACTTC
.	14	TRBJ2-3	.	TRBV11-1	CASRPRTDLDTQYF	TGTGCCAGCAGGCCTAGGACAGATCTGGATACGCAGTATTTT
TRBD1	14	TRBJ2-7	.	TRBV6-5	CASSFGDRGYEQYF	TGTGCCAGCAGTTTTGGCGACAGGGGCTACGAGCAGTACTTC
.	19	TRBJ1-2	.	TRBV5-5	CASSLDVLGEDPSNYGYTF	TGTGCCAGCAGCTTGGACGTTTTAGGGGAAGACCCCTCTAACTATGGCTACACCTTC
TRBD1	16	TRBJ2-3	.	TRBV18	CASSTIAGTGPDTQYF	TGTGCCAGCTCAACCATCGCCGGGACAGGGCCAGATACGCAGTATTTT
.	12	TRBJ1-1	few	TRBV7-9	CASMRGNTEAFF	TGTGCCAGCATGAGGGGGAACACTGAAGCTTTCTTT
.	15	TRBJ2-7	.	TRBV9	CASSVGVGGSYEQYF	TGTGCCAGCAGCGTAGGGGTCGGGGGAAGCTACGAGCAGTACTTC
TRBD2	18	TRBJ2-7	.	TRBV2	CASSVFAGMGGLGYEQYF	TGTGCCAGCAGTGTATTCGCCGGGATGGGAGGGTTGGGATACGAGCAGTACTTC
.	16	TRBJ1-6	.	TRBV5-1	CASSLSGSPSISPLHF	TGCGCCAGCAGCTTGTCGGGTAGCCCTTCGATATCACCCCTCCACTTT
.	14	TRBJ2-1	.	TRBV5-1	CASSLGQEGNEQFF	TGCGCCAGCAGCTTGGGTCAGGAGGGGAATGAGCAGTTCTTC
TRBD2	13	TRBJ2-7	.	TRBV6-1	CASAGGHSYEQYF	TGTGCCAGCGCGGGGGGACACTCCTACGAGCAGTACTTC
.	15	TRBJ1-6	.	TRBV6-1	CASTERRGPFLSLHF	TGTGCCAGCACCGAAAGAAGGGGTCCCTTTTTGTCCCTCCACTTT
.	13	TRBJ2-2	.	TRBV19	CASSIGAHGELFF	TGTGCCAGTAGTATAGGGGCTCACGGGGAGCTGTTTTTT
.	16	TRBJ1-6	.	TRBV10-3	CAISETRERSASPLHF	TGTGCCATCAGTGAAACCAGGGAGAGGTCGGCTTCACCCCTCCACTTT
.	14	TRBJ2-5	.	TRBV9	CASSVADRKETQYF	TGTGCCAGCAGCGTAGCTGACAGAAAAGAGACCCAGTACTTC
.	14	TRBJ1-5	.	TRBV5-8	CASSPGVSNQPQHF	TGTGCCAGCAGCCCCGGGGTGAGCAATCAGCCCCAGCATTTT
.	12	TRBJ2-7	.	TRBV10-2	CASSVDRYEQYF	TGCGCCAGCAGTGTGGACCGCTACGAGCAGTACTTC
.	15	TRBJ2-7	once	TRBV4-3	CASSHVGALSYEQYF	TGCGCCAGCAGCCATGTCGGGGCATTGTCCTACGAGCAGTACTTC
TRBD1	12	TRBJ2-5	.	TRBV10-3	CAISRGKETQYF	TGTGCCATAAGCAGGGGGAAAGAGACCCAGTACTTC
.	14	TRBJ2-5	.	TRBV7-9	CASSPIQGLGTQYF	TGTGCCAGCAGCCCCATCCAGGGTTTAGGGACCCAGTACTTC
.	12	TRBJ1-5	few	TRBV6-1	CASSEYNQPQHF	TGTGCCAGCAGTGAGTACAATCAGCCCCAGCATTTT
.	16	TRBJ2-1	.	TRBV30	CAWSEGDRPPVDEQFF	TGTGCCTGGAGTGAGGGAGACAGGCCCCCGGTGGATGAGCAGTTCTTC
.	15	TRBJ2-3	once	TRBV30	CAWRSTGTRPDTQYF	TGTGCCTGGAGGTCTACCGGGACGAGACCAGATACGCAGTATTTT
.	12	TRBJ2-7	.	TRBV5-8	CASGFMPYEQYF	TGTGCCAGCGGCTTCATGCCCTACGAGCAGTACTTC
.	14	TRBJ2-7	.	TRBV6-1	CASSEMSLTYEQYF	TGTGCCAGCAGTGAAATGAGCCTTACCTACGAGCAGTACTTC
TRBD1	13	TRBJ1-1	.	TRBV15	CATSRRTGTEAFF	TGTGCCACCAGCAGGAGGACAGGAACCGAAGCTTTCTTT
.	16	TRBJ2-6	.	TRBV30	CALTRGPPSGANVLTF	TGTGCCCTAACTAGGGGCCCCCCTTCTGGGGCCAACGTCCTGACTTTC
.	12	TRBJ2-2	.	TRBV11-2	CASSLPPGELFF	TGTGCCAGCAGCTTACCACCCGGGGAGCTGTTTTTT
.	15	TRBJ1-2	.	TRBV27	CASSPYARGPNGYTF	TGTGCCAGCAGTCCATACGCCCGGGGGCCCAATGGCTACACCTTC
.	14	TRBJ1-1	.	TRBV30	CAWTYEGLNTEAFF	TGTGCCTGGACCTACGAAGGGCTGAACACTGAAGCTTTCTTT
TRBD1	15	TRBJ1-1	.	TRBV2	CASSERVTGGTEAFF	TGTGCCAGCAGTGAAAGGGTTACAGGGGGCACTGAAGCTTTCTTT
.	12	TRBJ1-1	.	TRBV5-8	CASSLGRTEAFF	TGTGCCAGCAGCTTGGGGAGGACTGAAGCTTTCTTT
.	16	TRBJ1-1	.	TRBV4-3	CASSQGGGRLNTEAFF	TGCGCCAGCAGCCAAGGGGGGGGCAGATTGAACACTGAAGCTTTCTTT
.	17	TRBJ1-3	.	TRBV7-6	CASSLAVGGTNGNTIYF	TGTGCCAGCAGCTTAGCGGTGGGGGGCACCAACGGAAACACCATATATTTT
TRBD1	14	TRBJ2-3	.	TRBV5-1	CASSSGTGRDTQYF	TGCGCCAGCAGCTCGGGGACAGGGAGAGATACGCAGTATTTT
TRBD1	15	TRBJ1-2	.	TRBV19	CASMGPGQGSSGYTF	TGTGCCAGTATGGGGCCGGGACAGGGTTCCTCTGGCTACACCTTC
TRBD1	16	TRBJ2-1	.	TRBV27	CASILFDRVMENEQFF	TGTGCCAGCATCCTTTTCGACAGGGTTATGGAGAATGAGCAGTTCTTC
.	14	TRBJ1-1	.	TRBV6-5	CASSYIQGNTEAFF	TGTGCCAGCAGCTACATACAGGGGAACACTGAAGCTTTCTTT
.	13	TRBJ1-5	.	TRBV6-1	CASSLQGNQPQHF	TGTGCCAGCAGCTTGCAGGGCAATCAGCCCCAGCATTTT